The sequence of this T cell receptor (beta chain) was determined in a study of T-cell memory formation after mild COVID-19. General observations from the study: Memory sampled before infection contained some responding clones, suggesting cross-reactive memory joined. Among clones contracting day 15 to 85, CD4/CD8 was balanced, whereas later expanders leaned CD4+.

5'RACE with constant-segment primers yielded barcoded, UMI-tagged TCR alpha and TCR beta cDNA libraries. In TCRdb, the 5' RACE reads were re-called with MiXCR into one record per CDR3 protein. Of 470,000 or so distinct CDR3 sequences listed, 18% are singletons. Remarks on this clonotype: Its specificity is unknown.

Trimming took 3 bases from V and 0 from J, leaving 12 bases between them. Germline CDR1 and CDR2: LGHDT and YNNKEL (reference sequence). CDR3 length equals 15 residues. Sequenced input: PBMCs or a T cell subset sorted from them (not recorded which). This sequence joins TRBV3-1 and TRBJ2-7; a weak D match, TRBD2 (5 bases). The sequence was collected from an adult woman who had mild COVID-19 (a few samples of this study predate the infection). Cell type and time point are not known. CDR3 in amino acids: CASSHSDLSSYEQYF. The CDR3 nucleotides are TGTGCCAGCAGCCATAGCGATCTTAGCTCCTACGAGCAGTACTTC.